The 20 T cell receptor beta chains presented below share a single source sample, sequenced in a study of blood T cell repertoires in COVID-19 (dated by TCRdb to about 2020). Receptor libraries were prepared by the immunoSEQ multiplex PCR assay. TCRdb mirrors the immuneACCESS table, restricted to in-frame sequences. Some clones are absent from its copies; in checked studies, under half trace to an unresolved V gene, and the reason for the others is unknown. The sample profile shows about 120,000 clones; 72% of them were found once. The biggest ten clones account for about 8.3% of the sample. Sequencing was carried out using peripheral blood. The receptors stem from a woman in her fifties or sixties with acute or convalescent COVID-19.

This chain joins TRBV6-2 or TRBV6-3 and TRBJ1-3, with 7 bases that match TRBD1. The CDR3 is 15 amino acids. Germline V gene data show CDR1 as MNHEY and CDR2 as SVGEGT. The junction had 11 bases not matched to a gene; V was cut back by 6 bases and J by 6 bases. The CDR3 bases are TGTGCCAGCAGCGAGTACAGGGGAACGACAAACACCATATATTTT. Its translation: CASSEYRGTTNTIYF.

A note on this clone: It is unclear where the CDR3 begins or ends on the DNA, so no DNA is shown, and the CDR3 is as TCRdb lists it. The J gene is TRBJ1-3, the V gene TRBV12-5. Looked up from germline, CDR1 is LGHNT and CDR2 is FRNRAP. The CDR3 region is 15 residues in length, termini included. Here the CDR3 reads CASGLGTGSGNTIYF.

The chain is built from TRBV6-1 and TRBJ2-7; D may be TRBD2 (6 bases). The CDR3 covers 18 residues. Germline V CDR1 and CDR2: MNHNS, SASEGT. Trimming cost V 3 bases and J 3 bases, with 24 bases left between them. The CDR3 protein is CASSDRGALGRGGYEQYF. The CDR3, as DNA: TGTGCCAGCAGTGATCGTGGTGCCCTGGGTAGGGGAGGCTACGAGCAGTACTTC.

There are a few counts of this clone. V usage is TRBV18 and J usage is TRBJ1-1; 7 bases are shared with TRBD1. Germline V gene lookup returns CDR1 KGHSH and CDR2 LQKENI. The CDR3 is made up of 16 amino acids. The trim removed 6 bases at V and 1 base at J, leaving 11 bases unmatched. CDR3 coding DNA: TGTGCCAGCTCCGAATCTAGTAAGGGGGCGAACACTGAAGCTTTCTTT. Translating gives CASSESSKGANTEAFF.

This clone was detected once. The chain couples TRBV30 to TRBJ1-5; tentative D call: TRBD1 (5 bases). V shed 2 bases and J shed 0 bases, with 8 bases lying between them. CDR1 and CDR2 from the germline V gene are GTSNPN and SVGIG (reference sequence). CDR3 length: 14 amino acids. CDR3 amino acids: CAWSKTASNQPQHF. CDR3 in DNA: TGTGCCTGGAGTAAGACAGCTAGCAATCAGCCCCAGCATTTT.

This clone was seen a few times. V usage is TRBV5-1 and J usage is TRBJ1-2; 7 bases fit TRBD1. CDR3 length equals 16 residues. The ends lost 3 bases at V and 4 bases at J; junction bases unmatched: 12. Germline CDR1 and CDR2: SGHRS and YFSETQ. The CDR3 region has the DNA TGCGCCAGCAGCTGGGGGACAGCCCTCGATGGCTATGGCTACACCTTC. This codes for CASSWGTALDGYGYTF.

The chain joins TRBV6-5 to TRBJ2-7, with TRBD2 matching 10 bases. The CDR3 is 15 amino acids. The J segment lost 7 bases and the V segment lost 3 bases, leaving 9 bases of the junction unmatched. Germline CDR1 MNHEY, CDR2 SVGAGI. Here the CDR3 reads CASSYRLAGEGEQYF. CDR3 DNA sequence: TGTGCCAGCAGTTATCGTCTAGCGGGGGAGGGGGAGCAGTACTTC.

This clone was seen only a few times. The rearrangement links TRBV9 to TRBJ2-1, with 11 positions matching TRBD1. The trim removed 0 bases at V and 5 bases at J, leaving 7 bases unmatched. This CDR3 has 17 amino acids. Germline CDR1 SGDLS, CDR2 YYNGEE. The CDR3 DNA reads TGTGCCAGCAGCGTAGTTCTCGGACAGGGGGCTAACAATGAGCAGTTCTTC. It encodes CASSVVLGQGANNEQFF.

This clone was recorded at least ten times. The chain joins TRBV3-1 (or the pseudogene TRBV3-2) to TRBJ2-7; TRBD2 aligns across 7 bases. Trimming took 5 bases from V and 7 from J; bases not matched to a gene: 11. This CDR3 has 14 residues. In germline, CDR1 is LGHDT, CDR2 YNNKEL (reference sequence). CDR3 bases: TGTGCCAGCAGCTTCGCCGCGGGGCGGGGGGAGCAGTACTTC. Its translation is CASSFAAGRGEQYF.

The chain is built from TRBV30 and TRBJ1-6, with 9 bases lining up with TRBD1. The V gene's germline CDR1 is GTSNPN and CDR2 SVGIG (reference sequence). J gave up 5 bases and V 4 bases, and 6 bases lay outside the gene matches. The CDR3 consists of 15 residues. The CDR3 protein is CAWMDRGFHNSPLHF. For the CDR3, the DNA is TGTGCCTGGATGGACAGGGGTTTCCATAATTCACCCCTCCACTTT.

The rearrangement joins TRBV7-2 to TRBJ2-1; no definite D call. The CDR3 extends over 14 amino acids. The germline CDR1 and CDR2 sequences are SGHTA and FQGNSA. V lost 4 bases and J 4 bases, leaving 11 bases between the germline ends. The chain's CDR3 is CASSSPRSYNEQFF. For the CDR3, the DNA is TGTGCCAGCAGCTCCCCTCGCAGTTACAATGAGCAGTTCTTC.

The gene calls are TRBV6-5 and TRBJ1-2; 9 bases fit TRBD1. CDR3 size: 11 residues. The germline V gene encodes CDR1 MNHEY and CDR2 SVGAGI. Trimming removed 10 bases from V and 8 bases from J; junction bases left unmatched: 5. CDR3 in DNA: TGTGCCACCCGACAGGGGGTGGGCTACACCTTC. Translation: CATRQGVGYTF.

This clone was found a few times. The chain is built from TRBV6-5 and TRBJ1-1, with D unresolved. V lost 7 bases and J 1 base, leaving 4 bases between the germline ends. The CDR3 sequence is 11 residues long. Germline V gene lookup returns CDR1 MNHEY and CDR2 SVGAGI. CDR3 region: CASTKNTEAFF. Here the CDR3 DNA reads TGTGCCAGCACCAAGAACACTGAAGCTTTCTTT.

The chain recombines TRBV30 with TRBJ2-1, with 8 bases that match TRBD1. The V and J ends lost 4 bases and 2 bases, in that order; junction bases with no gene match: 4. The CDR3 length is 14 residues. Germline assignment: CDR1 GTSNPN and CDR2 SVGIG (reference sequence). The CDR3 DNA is TGTGCCTGGAACCGGGACAGGACCTACAATGAGCAGTTCTTC. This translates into CAWNRDRTYNEQFF.

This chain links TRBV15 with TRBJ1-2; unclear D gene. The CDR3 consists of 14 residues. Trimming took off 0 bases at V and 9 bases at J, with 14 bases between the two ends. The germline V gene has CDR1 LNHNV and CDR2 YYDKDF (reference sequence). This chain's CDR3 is CATSRDTTRVRYTF. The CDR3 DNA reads TGTGCCACCAGCAGAGACACTACCAGAGTTCGCTACACCTTC.

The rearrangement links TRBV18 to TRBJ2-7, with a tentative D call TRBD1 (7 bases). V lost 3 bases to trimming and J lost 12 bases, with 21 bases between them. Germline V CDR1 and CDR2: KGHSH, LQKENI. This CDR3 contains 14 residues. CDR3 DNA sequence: TGTGCCAGCTCACCTTACTCAGATACAGGGGAGGTGTACTTC. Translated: CASSPYSDTGEVYF.

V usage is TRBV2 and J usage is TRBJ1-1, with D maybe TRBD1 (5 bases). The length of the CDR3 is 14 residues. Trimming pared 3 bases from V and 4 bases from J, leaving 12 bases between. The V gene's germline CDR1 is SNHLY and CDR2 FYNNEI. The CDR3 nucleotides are TGTGCCAGCAGTGATAGGCTCGGGGGCACTGAAGCTTTCTTT. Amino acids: CASSDRLGGTEAFF. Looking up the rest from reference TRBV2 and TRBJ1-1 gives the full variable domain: EPEVTQTPSHQVTQMGQEVILRCVPISNHLYFYWYRQILGQKVEFLVSFYNNEISEKSEIFDDQFSVERPDGSNFTLKIRSTKLEDSAMYFCASSDRLGGTEAFFGQGTRLTVV.

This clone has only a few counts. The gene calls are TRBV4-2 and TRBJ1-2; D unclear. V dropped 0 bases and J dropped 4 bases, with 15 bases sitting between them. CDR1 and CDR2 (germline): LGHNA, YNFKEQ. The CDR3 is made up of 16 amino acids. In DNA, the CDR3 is TGTGCCAGCAGCCAAGATCTAAATGAGGAAGTCTATGGCTACACCTTC. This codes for CASSQDLNEEVYGYTF.

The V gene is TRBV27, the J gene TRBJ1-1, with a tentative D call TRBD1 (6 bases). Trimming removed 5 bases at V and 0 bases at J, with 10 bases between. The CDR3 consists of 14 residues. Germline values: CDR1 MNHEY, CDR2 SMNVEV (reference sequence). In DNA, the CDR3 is TGTGCCAGCAGTCGGGGGGCGGTGAACACTGAAGCTTTCTTT. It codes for CASSRGAVNTEAFF.

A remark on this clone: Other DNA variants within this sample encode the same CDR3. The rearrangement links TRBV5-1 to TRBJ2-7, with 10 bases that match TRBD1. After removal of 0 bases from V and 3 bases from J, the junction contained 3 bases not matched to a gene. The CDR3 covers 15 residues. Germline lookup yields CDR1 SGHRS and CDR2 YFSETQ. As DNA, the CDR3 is TGCGCCAGCAGCTTGGGGACAGGGGGGAACTACGAGCAGTACTTC. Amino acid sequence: CASSLGTGGNYEQYF.